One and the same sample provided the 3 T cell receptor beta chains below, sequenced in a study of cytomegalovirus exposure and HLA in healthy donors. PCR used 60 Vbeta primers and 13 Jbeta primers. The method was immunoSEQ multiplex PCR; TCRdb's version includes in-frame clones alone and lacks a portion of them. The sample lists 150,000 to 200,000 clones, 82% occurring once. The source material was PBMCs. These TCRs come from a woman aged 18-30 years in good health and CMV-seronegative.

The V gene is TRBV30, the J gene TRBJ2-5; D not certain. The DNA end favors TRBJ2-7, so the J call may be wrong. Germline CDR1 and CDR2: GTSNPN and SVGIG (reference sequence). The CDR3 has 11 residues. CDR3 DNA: TGTGCCTGGAAGCTAAGTTACGAGCAGTACTTC. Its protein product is CAWKLSYEQYF.

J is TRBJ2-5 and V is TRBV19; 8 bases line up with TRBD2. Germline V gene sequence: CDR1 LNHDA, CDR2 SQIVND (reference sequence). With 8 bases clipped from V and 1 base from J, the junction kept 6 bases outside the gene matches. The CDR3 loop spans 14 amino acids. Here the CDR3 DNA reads TGTGCCAGTGCAACCCTAGCGGGCCAAGAGACCCAGTACTTC. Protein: CASATLAGQETQYF.

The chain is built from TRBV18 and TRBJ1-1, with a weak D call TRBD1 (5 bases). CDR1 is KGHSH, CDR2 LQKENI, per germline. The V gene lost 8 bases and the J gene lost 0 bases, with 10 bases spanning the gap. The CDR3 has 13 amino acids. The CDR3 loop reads CASTGGMNTEAFF. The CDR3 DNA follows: TGTGCCAGCACCGGGGGGATGAACACTGAAGCTTTCTTT.